This TCR beta chain came from a study of T-cell memory formation after mild COVID-19. This clonotype was seen only a few times. From germline, CDR1 is SGHVS and CDR2 FNYEAQ. The V gene end was trimmed by 5 bases and the J gene end by 6 bases; junction bases not matched to a gene: 8. This CDR3 comprises 15 residues. 5'RACE primed at constant segments yielded TCR alpha and TCR beta cDNA libraries bearing sample barcodes and UMIs. Each CDR3 protein is one row after TCRdb ran MiXCR on the 5' RACE reads. The sample lists approximately 450,000 distinct CDR3 sequences; about 20% were seen once. Material: PBMCs or a T cell subset sorted from them (not recorded which). This receptor was taken from an adult woman who had mild COVID-19 (a few samples of this study predate the infection). Cell type and time point are not known. V is TRBV7-6 and J is TRBJ2-1; 9 bases align to TRBD2. DNA of the CDR3: TGTGCCAGCAGCCGAGGACTAGCGCCGGGCAATGAGCAGTTCTTC. Amino acid sequence: CASSRGLAPGNEQFF.